What follows are 10 T cell receptor beta chains derived from one specimen sequenced in a study of blood T cell repertoires in COVID-19. TCRdb's table, derived via immunoSEQ multiplex PCR, lists solely in-frame clones and lacks some. The sample has more than 250,000 clones, about nine tenths seen once. Sequenced material: peripheral blood. The receptors were gathered from a woman aged 45-60 years with COVID-19, enrolled during active disease.

The chain's CDR3 is CASQSRVDIQYF. CDR3 DNA: TGTGCCAGTCAGAGCAGGGTCGACATTCAGTACTTC. This chain connects TRBV5-6 to TRBJ2-4; D is perhaps TRBD1 (5 bases). Between the trimmed V and J ends, which lost 8 bases and 8 bases, there was a span of 14 bases. Germline values: CDR1 SGHDT, CDR2 YYEEEE. The CDR3 extends over 12 amino acids.

The chain has TRBV2 and TRBJ2-7; TRBD1 might be the D (5 bases). V shed 5 bases and J shed 6 bases, with 14 bases lying between them. Germline V gene sequence: CDR1 SNHLY, CDR2 FYNNEI. This CDR3 contains 13 residues. The CDR3 loop reads CASSIQASREQYF. CDR3 in DNA: TGTGCCAGCAGTATACAGGCCTCGCGCGAGCAGTACTTC. The full variable domain, rest sourced from reference TRBV2 and TRBJ2-7, is EPEVTQTPSHQVTQMGQEVILRCVPISNHLYFYWYRQILGQKVEFLVSFYNNEISEKSEIFDDQFSVERPDGSNFTLKIRSTKLEDSAMYFCASSIQASREQYFGPGTRLTVT.

This clone was observed once. V gene TRBV7-9 combines with J gene TRBJ1-1; TRBD1 is a possible D gene (6 bases). The CDR3 covers 15 residues. Germline CDR1 is SEHNR and CDR2 is FQNEAQ (reference sequence). Between the trimmed V and J ends, which lost 1 base and 1 base, there was a span of 10 bases. CDR3 DNA sequence: TGTGCCAGCAGCTTAGGGACAGTCTCGAACACTGAAGCTTTCTTT. It encodes CASSLGTVSNTEAFF.

V gene TRBV7-2 combines with J gene TRBJ1-2; D might be TRBD1 (6 bases). From germline, CDR1 is SGHTA and CDR2 FQGNSA. This CDR3 has 15 residues. Trimming removed 1 base at V and 4 bases at J, with 13 bases between. In DNA, the CDR3 is TGTGCCAGCAGCTTAGAGGCAGGGGCGATCTATGGCTACACCTTC. It yields the protein CASSLEAGAIYGYTF.

The V call is TRBV5-1, the J call TRBJ2-7; possibly TRBD1 for D (6 bases). Trimming pared 7 bases from V and 4 bases from J, leaving 21 bases between. CDR1 is SGHRS, CDR2 YFSETQ, per germline. There are 15 residues in the CDR3. The CDR3 region has the DNA TGCGCCAGCGGGCCCCCGGACAGTTCTTTGTACGAGCAGTACTTC. As protein: CASGPPDSSLYEQYF. The full variable domain, in which reference TRBV5-1 and TRBJ2-7 provide the parts outside the CDR3, is KAGVTQTPRYLIKTRGQQVTLSCSPISGHRSVSWYQQTPGQGLQFLFEYFSETQRNKGNFPGRFSGRQFSNSRSEMNVSTLELGDSALYLCASGPPDSSLYEQYFGPGTRLTVT.

This clone was counted a single time. This chain connects TRBV10-2 to TRBJ1-2, with TRBD1 matching 9 bases. Germline CDR1 reads WSHSY; CDR2 reads SAAADI. CDR3 length: 14 amino acids. The J segment lost 8 bases and the V segment lost 5 bases, leaving 9 bases of the junction unmatched. This CDR3 reads CASSFGLGQGGYTF. As DNA, the CDR3 is TGCGCCAGCAGTTTTGGGCTCGGACAGGGGGGCTACACCTTC.

This chain uses TRBV7-8 with TRBJ2-4; D possibly corresponds to TRBD1 (5 bases). This CDR3 region has 16 residues. Germline V CDR1 and CDR2: SGHVS, FQNEAQ. The V end lost 6 bases, the J end lost 6 bases, and 21 bases lay between the germline ends. The CDR3 loop reads CASSLSSLFQGNIQYF. The CDR3 nucleotides are TGTGCCAGCAGTCTTTCCAGCTTATTTCAGGGAAACATTCAGTACTTC. Combining the CDR3 with reference TRBV7-8 and TRBJ2-4 gives the whole variable domain GAGVSQSPRYKVAKRGQDVALRCDPISGHVSLFWYQQALGQGPEFLTYFQNEAQLDKSGLPSDRFFAERPEGSVSTLKIQRTQQEDSAVYLCASSLSSLFQGNIQYFGAGTRLSVL.

The chain is built from TRBV5-1 and TRBJ2-5, with 7 bases matching TRBD2. CDR3 length: 13 amino acids. V shed 7 bases, J shed 1 base, and the junction held 4 bases outside the gene matches. Germline V gene sequence: CDR1 SGHRS, CDR2 YFSETQ. The CDR3 DNA reads TGCGCCAGCCGTGCGGGAGTCCAAGAGACCCAGTACTTC. Translated: CASRAGVQETQYF.

This clone has only a few counts. This sequence joins TRBV19 and TRBJ1-5; the D gene is possibly TRBD1 (6 bases). Deletions cut 10 bases from V and 2 bases from J, with 24 bases between. The CDR3 runs to 17 residues. Germline lookup yields CDR1 LNHDA and CDR2 SQIVND (reference sequence). The CDR3 loop is CATSRPITGLGNQPQHF. The DNA for the CDR3 is TGTGCCACGAGTAGGCCAATTACAGGGCTCGGCAATCAGCCCCAGCATTTT.

CDR3: CASSDRVESYEQYF. The CDR3 nucleotides read TGTGCCAGCAGCGACAGGGTGGAGTCCTACGAGCAGTACTTC. This chain connects TRBV11-3 to TRBJ2-7, with 7 nucleotides matching TRBD1. Germline CDR1 reads SGHNT; CDR2 reads YENEEA. The CDR3 runs to 14 residues. The ends lost 5 bases at V and 1 base at J; junction bases unmatched: 5. The full variable domain, in which reference TRBV11-3 and TRBJ2-7 provide the parts outside the CDR3, is EAGVVQSPRYKIIEKKQPVAFWCNPISGHNTLYWYLQNLGQGPELLIRYENEEAVDDSQLPKDRFSAERLKGVDSTLKIQPAELGDSAVYLCASSDRVESYEQYFGPGTRLTVT.